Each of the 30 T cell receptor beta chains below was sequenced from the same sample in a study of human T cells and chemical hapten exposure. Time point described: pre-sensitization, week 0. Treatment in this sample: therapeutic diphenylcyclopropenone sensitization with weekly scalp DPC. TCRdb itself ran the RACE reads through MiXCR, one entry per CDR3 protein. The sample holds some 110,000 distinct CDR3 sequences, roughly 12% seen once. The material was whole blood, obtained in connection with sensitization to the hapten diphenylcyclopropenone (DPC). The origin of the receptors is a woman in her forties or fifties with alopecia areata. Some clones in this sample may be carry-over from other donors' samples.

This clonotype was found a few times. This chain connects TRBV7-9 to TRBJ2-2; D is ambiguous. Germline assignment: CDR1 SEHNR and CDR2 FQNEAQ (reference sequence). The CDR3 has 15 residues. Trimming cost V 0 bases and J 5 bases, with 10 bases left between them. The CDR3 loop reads CASSLAAIGTGELFF. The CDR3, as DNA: TGTGCCAGCAGCTTAGCAGCCATCGGGACCGGGGAGCTGTTTTTT.

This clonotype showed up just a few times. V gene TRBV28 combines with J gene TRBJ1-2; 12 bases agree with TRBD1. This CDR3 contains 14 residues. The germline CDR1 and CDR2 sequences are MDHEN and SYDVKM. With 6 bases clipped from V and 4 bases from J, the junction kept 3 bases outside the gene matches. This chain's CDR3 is CASRPGQGAYGYTF. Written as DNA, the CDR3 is TGTGCCAGCAGGCCGGGACAGGGGGCCTATGGCTACACCTTC.

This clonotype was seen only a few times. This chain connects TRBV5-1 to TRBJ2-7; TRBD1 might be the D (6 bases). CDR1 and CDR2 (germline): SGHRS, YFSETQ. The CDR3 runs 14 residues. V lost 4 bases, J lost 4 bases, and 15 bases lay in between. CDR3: CASSPTGTTYEQYF. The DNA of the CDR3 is TGCGCCAGCAGCCCGACCGGGACAACGTACGAGCAGTACTTC.

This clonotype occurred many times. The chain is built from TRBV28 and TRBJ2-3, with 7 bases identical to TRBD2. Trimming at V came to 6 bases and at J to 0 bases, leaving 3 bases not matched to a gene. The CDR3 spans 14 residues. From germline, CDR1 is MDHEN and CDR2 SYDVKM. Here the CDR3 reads CASSRSGSTDTQYF. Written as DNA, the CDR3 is TGTGCCAGCAGCCGTAGCGGGAGCACAGATACGCAGTATTTT.

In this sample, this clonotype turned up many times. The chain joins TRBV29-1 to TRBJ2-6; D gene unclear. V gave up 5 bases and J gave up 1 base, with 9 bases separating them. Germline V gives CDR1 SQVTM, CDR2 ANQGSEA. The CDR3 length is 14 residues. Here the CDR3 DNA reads TGCAGCGTTTCCTGGGGATCTGGGGCCAACGTCCTGACTTTC. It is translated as CSVSWGSGANVLTF.

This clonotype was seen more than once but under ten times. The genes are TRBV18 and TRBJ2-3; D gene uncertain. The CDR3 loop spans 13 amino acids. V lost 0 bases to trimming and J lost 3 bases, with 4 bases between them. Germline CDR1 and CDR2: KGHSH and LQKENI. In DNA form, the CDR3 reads TGTGCCAGCTCACCACCTACGACAGATACGCAGTATTTT. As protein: CASSPPTTDTQYF.

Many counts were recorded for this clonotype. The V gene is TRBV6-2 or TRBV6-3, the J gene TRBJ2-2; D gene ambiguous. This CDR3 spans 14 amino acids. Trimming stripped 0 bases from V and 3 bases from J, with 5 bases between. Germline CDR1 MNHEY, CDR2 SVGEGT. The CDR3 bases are TGTGCCAGCAGTTACTCGACCCACACCGGGGAGCTGTTTTTT. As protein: CASSYSTHTGELFF.

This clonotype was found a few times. CDR3 nucleotide sequence: TGCAGTGCTCTGGACAGTAGCTCCTACAATGAGCAGTTCTTC. As protein: CSALDSSSYNEQFF. V usage is TRBV20-1 and J usage is TRBJ2-1; a possible D gene is TRBD1 (6 bases). The CDR3 sequence is 14 residues long. The V end lost 5 bases, the J end lost 0 bases, and 11 bases lay between the germline ends. CDR1 and CDR2 (germline): DFQATT, SNEGSKA (reference sequence).

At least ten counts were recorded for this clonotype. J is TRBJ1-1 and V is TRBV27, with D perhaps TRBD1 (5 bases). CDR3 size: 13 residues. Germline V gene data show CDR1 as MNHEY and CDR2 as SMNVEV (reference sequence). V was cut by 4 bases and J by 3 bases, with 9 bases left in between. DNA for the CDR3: TGTGCCAGCAGTTGGTTGGGGGACACTGAAGCTTTCTTT. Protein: CASSWLGDTEAFF.

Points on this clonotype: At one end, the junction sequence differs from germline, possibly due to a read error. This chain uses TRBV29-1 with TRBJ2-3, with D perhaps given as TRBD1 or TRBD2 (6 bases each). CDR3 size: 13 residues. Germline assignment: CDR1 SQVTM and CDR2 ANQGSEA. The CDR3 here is CSARQGSGDTQYF. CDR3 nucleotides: TGCAGCGCCCGGCAGGGGTCGGGAGATACGCAGTACTTT.

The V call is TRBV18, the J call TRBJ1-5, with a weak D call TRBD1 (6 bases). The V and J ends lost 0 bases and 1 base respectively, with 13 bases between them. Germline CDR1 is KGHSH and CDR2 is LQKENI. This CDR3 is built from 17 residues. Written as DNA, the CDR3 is TGTGCCAGCTCACCACCTCTTGGACAGTCGAGCAATCAGCCCCAGCATTTT. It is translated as CASSPPLGQSSNQPQHF. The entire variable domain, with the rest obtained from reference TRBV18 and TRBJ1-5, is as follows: NAGVMQNPRHLVRRRGQEARLRCSPMKGHSHVYWYRQLPEEGLKFMVYLQKENIIDESGMPKERFSAEFPKEGPSILRIQQVVRGDSAAYFCASSPPLGQSSNQPQHFGDGTRLSIL.

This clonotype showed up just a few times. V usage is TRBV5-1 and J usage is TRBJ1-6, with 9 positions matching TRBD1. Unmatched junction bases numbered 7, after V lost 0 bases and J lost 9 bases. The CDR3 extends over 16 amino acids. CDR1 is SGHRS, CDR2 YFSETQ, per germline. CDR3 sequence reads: CASSLAGTGISSPLHF. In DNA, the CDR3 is TGCGCCAGCAGCTTGGCCGGGACAGGGATAAGTTCACCCCTCCACTTT.

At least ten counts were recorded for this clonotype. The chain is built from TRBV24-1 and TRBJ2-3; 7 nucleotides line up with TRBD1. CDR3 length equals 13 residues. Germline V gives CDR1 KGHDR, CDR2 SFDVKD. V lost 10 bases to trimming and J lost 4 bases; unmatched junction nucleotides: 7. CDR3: CATSGGSADTQYF. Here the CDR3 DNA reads TGTGCCACGTCAGGGGGAAGCGCAGATACGCAGTATTTT.

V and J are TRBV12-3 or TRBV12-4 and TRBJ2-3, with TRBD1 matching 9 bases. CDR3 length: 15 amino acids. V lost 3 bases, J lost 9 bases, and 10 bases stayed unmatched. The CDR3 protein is CASSLTGTGKPTQYF. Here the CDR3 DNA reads TGTGCCAGCAGTTTGACCGGGACAGGGAAACCAACGCAGTATTTT.

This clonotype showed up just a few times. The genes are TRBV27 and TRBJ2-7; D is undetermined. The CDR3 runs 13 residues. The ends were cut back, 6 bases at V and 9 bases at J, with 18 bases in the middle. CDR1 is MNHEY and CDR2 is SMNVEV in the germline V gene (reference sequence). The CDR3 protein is CASRPTSRMMQYF. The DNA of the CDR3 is TGTGCCAGCAGACCCACATCTAGGATGATGCAGTACTTC.

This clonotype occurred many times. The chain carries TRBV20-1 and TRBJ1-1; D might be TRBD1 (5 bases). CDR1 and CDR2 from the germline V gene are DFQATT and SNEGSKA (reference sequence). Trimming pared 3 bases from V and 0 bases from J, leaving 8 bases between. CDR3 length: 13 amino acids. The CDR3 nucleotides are TGCAGTGCTAGTGAGGGACTGAACACTGAAGCTTTCTTT. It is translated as CSASEGLNTEAFF.

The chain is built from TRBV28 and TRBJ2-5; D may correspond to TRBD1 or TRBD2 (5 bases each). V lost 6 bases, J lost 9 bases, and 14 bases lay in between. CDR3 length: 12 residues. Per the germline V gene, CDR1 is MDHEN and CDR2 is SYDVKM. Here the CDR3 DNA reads TGTGCCAGCAGACCAGTGCTGGGGGCCCAGTACTTC. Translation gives CASRPVLGAQYF. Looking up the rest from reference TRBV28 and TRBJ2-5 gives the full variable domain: DVKVTQSSRYLVKRTGEKVFLECVQDMDHENMFWYRQDPGLGLRLIYFSYDVKMKEKGDIPEGYSVSREKKERFSLILESASTNQTSMYLCASRPVLGAQYFGPGTRLLVL.

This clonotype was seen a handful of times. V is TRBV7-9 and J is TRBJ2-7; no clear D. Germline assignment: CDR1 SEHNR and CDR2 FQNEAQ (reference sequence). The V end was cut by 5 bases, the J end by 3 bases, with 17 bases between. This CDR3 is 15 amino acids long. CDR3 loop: CASSRSSDSRYEQYF. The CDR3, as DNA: TGTGCCAGCAGCCGTAGTTCTGACTCTCGCTACGAGCAGTACTTC.

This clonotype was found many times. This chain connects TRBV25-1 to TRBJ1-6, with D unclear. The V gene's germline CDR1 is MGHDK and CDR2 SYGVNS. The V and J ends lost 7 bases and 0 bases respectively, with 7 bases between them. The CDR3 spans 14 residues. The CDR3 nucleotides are TGTGCCAGCACCACAGCCTCCTATAATTCACCCCTCCACTTT. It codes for CASTTASYNSPLHF. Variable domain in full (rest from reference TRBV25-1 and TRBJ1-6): EADIYQTPRYLVIGTGKKITLECSQTMGHDKMYWYQQDPGMELHLIHYSYGVNSTEKGDLSSESTVSRIRTEHFPLTLESARPSHTSQYLCASTTASYNSPLHFGNGTRLTVT.

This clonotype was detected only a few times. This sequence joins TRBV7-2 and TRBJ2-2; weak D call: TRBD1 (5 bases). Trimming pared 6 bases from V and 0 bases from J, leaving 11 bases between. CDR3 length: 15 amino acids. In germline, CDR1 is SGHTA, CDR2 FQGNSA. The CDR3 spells CASRPDSTNTGELFF. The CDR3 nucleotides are TGTGCCAGCAGACCTGACAGTACGAACACCGGGGAGCTGTTTTTT.

The CDR3 DNA reads TGTGCCATCAGTGTAATAGGTAATGAGCAGTTCTTC. Protein sequence: CAISVIGNEQFF. The chain uses TRBV10-3 and TRBJ2-1; D not certain. Germline V gene sequence: CDR1 ENHRY, CDR2 SYGVKD. V was clipped by 4 bases and J by 7 bases, with 8 bases between them. The CDR3 extends over 12 amino acids.

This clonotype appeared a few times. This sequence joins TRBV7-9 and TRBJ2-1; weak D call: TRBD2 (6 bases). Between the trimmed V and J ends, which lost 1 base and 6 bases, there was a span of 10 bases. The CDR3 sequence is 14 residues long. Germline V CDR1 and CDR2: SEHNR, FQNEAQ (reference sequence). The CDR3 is CASSLEGRGNEQFF. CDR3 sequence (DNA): TGTGCCAGCAGCTTAGAAGGGCGGGGCAATGAGCAGTTCTTC.

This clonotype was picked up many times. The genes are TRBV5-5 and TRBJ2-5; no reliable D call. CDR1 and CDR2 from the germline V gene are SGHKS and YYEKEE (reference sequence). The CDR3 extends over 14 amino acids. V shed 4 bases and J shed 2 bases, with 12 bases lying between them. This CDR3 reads CASSPPGLQETQYF. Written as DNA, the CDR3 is TGTGCCAGCAGCCCACCCGGGCTTCAAGAGACCCAGTACTTC.

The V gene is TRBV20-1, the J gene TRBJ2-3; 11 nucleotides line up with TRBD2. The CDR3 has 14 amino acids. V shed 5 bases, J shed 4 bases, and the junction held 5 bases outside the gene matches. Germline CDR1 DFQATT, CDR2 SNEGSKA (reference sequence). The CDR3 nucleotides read TGCAGTGCTTTTACTAGCGGGAGTGCAGATACGCAGTATTTT. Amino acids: CSAFTSGSADTQYF.

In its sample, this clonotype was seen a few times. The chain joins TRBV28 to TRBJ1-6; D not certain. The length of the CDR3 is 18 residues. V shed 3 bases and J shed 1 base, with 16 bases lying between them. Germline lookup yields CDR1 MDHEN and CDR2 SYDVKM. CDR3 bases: TGTGCCAGCAGTTTTGGTGGGTTTGGGGTTTCCTATAATTCACCCCTCCACTTT. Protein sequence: CASSFGGFGVSYNSPLHF.

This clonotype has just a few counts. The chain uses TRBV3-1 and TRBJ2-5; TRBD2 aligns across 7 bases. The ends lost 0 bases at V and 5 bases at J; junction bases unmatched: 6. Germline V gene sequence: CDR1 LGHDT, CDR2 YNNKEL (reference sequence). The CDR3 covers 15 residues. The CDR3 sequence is CASSQDSPGRETQYF. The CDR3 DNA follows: TGTGCCAGCAGCCAAGATTCCCCCGGGAGGGAGACCCAGTACTTC.

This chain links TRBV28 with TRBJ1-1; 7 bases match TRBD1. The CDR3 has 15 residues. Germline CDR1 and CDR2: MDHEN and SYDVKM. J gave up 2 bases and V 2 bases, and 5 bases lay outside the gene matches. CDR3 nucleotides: TGTGCCAGCAGTTTACCGGACAGGACCAACACTGAAGCTTTCTTT. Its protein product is CASSLPDRTNTEAFF.

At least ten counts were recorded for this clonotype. In DNA form, the CDR3 reads TGTGCCAGCAGTTACGGCAGGTTGTCCTACGAGCAGTACTTC. Translated: CASSYGRLSYEQYF. The chain employs TRBV6-2 or TRBV6-3 and TRBJ2-7; the D is unclear. The CDR3 sequence is 14 residues long. CDR1 is MNHEY, CDR2 SVGEGT, per germline. V lost 2 bases and J 1 base, leaving 9 bases between the germline ends.

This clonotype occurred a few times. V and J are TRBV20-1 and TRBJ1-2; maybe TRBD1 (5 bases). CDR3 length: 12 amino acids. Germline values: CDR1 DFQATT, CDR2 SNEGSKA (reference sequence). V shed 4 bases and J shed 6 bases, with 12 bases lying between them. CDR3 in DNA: TGCAGTGCTACTCAGGGAGGAGATGGCTACACCTTC. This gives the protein CSATQGGDGYTF.

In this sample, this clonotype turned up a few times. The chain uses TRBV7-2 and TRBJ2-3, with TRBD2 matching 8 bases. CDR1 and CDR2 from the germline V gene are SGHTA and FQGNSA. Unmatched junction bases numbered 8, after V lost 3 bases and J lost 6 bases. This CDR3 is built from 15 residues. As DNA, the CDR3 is TGTGCCAGCAGCTTTCGCCCGGGGGGGATCGATACGCAGTATTTT. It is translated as CASSFRPGGIDTQYF.